This T cell receptor (beta chain) is drawn from a study of PD-1 blockade in classical Hodgkin lymphoma. Generated by immunoSEQ multiplex PCR, the TCRdb table keeps only in-frame clones and is missing some. This sample carries more than 20,000 clones, 72% of them seen once, and the ten largest clones take around 1.2%. The ends were cut back, 0 bases at V and 3 bases at J, with 15 bases in the middle. Germline CDR1 MGHRA, CDR2 YSYEKL. CDR3 length equals 16 residues. As for time point: cycle 4 day 1 (C4D1), after 5 to 7 weeks of nivolumab. Brentuximab vedotin exposure varied, and every patient relapsed after autologous stem cell transplantation. Purification of CD4+ T cells from thawed PBMCs was achieved by magnetic negative selection. Only a few counts were recorded for this clone.

The rearrangement joins TRBV4-1 to TRBJ2-7; the D gene could be TRBD1 or TRBD2 (5 bases each). This clonotype was obtained from a human donor with classical Hodgkin lymphoma. Material: CD4+ T cells from blood, obtained before the fourth cycle of nivolumab. CDR3: CASSQDPGGTNYEQYF. Written as DNA, the CDR3 is TGCGCCAGCAGCCAAGATCCTGGGGGTACCAACTACGAGCAGTACTTC.